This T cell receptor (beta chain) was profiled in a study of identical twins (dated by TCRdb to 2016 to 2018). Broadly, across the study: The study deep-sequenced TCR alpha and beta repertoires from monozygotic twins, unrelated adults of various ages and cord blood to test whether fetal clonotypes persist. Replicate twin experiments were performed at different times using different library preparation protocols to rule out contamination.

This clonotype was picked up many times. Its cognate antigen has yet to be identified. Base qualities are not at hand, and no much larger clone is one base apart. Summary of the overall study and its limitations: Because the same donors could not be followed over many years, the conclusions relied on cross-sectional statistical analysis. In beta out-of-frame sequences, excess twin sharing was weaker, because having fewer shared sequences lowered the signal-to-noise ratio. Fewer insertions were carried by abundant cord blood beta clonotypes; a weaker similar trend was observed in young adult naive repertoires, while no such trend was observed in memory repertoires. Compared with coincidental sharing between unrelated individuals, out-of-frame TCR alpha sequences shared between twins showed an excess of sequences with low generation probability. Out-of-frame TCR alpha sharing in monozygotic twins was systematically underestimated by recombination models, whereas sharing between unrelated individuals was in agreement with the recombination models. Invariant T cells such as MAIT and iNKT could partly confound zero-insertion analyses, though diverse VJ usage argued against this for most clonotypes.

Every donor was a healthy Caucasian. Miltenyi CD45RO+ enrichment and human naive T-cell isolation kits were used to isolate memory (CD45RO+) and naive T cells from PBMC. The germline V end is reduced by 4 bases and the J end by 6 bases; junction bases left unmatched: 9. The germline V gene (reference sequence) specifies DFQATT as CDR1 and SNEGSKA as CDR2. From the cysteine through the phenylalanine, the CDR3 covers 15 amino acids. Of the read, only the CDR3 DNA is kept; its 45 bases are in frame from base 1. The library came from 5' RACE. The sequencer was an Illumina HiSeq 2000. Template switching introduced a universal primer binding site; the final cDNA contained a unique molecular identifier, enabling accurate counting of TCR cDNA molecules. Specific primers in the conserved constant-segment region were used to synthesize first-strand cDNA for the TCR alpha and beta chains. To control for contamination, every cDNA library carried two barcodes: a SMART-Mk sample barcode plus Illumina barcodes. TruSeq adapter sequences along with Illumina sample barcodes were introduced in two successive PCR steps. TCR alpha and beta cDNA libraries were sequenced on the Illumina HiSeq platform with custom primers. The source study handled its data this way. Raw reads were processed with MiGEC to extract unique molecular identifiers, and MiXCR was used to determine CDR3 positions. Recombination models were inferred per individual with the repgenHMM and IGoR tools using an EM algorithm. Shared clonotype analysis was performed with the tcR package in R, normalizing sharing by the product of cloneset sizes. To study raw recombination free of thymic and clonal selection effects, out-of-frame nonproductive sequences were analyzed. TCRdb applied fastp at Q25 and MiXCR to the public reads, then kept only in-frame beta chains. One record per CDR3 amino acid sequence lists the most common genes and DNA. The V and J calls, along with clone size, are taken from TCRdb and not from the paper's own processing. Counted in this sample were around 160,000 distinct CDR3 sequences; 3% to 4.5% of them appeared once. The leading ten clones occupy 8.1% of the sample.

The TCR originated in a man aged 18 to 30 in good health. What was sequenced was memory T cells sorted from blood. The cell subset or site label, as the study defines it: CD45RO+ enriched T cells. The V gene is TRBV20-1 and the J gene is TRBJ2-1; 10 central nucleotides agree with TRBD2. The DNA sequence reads TGCAGTGCTACCATCCCCAGCGGGAGGGCCAATGAGCAGTTCTTC. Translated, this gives CSATIPSGRANEQFF.